This TCR beta chain appears in the sequencing data of a study of somatic mutations in cytotoxic T cells in rheumatoid arthritis. Study-level results: It was in rheumatoid arthritis patients, but not in healthy controls, that CD8+ clonality increased with age. Researchers did not know the antigen targets of the expanded CD8+ clones. The study found that the largest CD8+ clone exceeded 20% of CD8+ cells in 8 of 65 patients.

This clone turned up a few times. Its cognate antigen is unknown. Only in-frame clones appear in the TCRdb table, and some are missing; sequencing was by immunoSEQ multiplex PCR. In the table there are 16,000 or so clones, about four fifths of which are singletons. V lost 4 bases and J lost 0; bases outside the gene matches: 1. This CDR3 spans 13 amino acids. From germline, CDR1 is SGHNT and CDR2 YYREEE (reference sequence). This clonotype was obtained from an adult with rheumatoid arthritis. V is TRBV5-4 and J is TRBJ2-7; 7 nucleotides agree with TRBD1. Source material: CD8+ T cells sorted from blood. The CDR3 DNA follows: TGTGCCAGCAGCGGACAGGACTCCTACGAGCAGTACTTC. This codes for CASSGQDSYEQYF.